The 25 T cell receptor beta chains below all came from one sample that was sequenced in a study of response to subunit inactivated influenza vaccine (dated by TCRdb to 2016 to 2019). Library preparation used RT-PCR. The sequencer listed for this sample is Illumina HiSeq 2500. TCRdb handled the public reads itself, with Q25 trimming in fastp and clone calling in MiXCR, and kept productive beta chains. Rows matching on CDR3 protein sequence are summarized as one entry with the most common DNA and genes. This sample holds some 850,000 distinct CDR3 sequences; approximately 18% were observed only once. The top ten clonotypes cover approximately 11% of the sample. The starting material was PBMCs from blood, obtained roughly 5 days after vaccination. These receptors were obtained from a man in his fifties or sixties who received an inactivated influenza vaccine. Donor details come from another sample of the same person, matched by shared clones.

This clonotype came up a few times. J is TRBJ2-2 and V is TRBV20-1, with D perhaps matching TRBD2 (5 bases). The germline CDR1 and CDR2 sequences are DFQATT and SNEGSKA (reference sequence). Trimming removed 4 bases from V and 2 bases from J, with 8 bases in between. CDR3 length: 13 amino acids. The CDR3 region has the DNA TGCAGTGCTAAACGGACTAACACCGGGGAGCTGTTTTTT. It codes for CSAKRTNTGELFF.

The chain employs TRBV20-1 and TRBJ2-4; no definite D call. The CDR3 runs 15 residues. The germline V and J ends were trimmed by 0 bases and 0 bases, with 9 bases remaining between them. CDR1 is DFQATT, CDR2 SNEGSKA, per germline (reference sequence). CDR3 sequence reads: CSARDHGVAKNIQYF. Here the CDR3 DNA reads TGCAGTGCTAGAGATCATGGGGTAGCCAAAAACATTCAGTACTTC.

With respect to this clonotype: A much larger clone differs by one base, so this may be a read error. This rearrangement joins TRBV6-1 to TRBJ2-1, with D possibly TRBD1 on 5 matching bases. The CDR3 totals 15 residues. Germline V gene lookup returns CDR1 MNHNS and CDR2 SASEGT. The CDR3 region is CDSSLGASSYNEQFF. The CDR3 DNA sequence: TGTGACAGCAGTCTAGGGGCGAGCTCCTACAATGAGCAGTTCTTC.

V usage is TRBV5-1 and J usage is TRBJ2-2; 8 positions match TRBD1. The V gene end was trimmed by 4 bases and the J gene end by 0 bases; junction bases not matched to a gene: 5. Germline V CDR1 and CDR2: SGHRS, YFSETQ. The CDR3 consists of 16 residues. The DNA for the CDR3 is TGCGCCAGCAGCGAGGGACAGGACGCGAACACCGGGGAGCTGTTTTTT. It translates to CASSEGQDANTGELFF.

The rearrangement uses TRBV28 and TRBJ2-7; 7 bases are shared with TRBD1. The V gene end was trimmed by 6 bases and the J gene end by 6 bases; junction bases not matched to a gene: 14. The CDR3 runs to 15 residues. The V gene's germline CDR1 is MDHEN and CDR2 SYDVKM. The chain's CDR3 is CASSIGTVSASEQYF. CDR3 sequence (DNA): TGTGCCAGCAGCATCGGGACAGTCTCGGCCTCCGAGCAGTACTTC. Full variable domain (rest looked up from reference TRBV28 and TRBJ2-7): DVKVTQSSRYLVKRTGEKVFLECVQDMDHENMFWYRQDPGLGLRLIYFSYDVKMKEKGDIPEGYSVSREKKERFSLILESASTNQTSMYLCASSIGTVSASEQYFGPGTRLTVT.

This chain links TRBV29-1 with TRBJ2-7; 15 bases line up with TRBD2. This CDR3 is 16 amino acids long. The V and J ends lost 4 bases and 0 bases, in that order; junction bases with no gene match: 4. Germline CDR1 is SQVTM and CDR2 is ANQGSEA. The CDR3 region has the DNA TGCAGCGTTGTTGGGACTAGCGGGGGGATCTCCTACGAGCAGTACTTC. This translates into CSVVGTSGGISYEQYF.

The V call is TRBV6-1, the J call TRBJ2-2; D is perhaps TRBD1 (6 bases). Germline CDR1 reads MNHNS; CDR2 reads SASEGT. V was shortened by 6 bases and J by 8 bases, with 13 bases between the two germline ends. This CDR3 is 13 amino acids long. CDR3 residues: CASRIQGRGELFF. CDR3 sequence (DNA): TGTGCCAGCAGGATACAGGGTCGTGGGGAGCTGTTTTTT.

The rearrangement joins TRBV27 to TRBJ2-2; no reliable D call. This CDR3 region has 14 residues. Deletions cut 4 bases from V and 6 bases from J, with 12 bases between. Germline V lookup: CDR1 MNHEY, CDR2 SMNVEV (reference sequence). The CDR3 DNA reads TGTGCCAGCAGTTCTGGAGTACCACCCGGGGAGCTGTTTTTT. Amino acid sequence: CASSSGVPPGELFF.

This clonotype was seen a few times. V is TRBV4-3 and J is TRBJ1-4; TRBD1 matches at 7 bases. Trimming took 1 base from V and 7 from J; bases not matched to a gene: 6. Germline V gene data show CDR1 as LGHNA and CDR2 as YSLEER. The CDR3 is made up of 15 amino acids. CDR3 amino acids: CASSQVTGRSEKLFF. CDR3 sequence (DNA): TGCGCCAGCAGCCAAGTGACAGGGCGGAGTGAAAAACTGTTTTTT.

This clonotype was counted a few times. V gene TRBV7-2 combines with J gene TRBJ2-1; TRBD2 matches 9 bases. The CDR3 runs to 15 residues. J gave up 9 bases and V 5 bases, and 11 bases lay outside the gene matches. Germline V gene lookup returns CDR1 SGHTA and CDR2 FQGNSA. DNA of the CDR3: TGTGCCAGCAGCCCCGGAGGGACTAGCTCTTCTGAGCAGTTCTTC. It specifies CASSPGGTSSSEQFF.

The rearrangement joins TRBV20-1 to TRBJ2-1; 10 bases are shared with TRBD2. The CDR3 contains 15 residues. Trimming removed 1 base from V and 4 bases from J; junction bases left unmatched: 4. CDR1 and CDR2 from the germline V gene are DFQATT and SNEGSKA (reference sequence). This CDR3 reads CSARVGSGGYNEQFF. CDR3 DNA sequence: TGCAGTGCTAGAGTTGGTAGCGGGGGGTACAATGAGCAGTTCTTC.

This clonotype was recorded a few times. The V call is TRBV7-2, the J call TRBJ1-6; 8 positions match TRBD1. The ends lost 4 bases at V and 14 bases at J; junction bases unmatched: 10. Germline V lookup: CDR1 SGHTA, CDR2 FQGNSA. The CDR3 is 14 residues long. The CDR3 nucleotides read TGTGCCAGCAGCTCGCAGGGGGCCCACATGACCCTCCACTTT. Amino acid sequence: CASSSQGAHMTLHF.

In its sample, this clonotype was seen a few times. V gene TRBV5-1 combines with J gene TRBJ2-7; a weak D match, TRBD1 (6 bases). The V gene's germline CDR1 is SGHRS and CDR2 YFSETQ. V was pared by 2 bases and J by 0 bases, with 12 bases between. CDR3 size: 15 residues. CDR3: CASSFLGDNSYEQYF. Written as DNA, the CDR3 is TGCGCCAGCAGCTTTCTGGGGGACAACTCCTACGAGCAGTACTTC.

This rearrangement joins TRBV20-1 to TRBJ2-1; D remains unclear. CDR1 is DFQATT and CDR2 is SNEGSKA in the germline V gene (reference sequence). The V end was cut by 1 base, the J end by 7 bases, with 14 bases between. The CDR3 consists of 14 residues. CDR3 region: CSARAPTSGNEQFF. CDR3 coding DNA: TGCAGTGCTAGAGCCCCCACGTCGGGTAATGAGCAGTTCTTC.

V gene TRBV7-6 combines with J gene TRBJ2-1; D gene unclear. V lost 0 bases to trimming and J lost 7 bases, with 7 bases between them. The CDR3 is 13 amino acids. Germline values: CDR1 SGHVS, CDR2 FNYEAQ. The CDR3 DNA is TGTGCCAGCAGCTTAGCGTGGCAGAATGAGCAGTTCTTC. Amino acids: CASSLAWQNEQFF. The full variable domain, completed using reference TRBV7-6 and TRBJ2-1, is GAGVSQSPRYKVTKRGQDVALRCDPISGHVSLYWYRQALGQGPEFLTYFNYEAQQDKSGLPNDRFSAERPEGSISTLTIQRTEQRDSAMYRCASSLAWQNEQFFGPGTRLTVL.

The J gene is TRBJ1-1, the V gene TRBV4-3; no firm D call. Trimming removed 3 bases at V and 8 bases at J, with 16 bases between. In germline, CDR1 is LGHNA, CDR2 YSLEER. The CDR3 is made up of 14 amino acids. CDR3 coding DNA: TGCGCCAGCAGCCAGTTAAACGGGTTATCCGAAGCTTTCTTT. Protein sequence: CASSQLNGLSEAFF.

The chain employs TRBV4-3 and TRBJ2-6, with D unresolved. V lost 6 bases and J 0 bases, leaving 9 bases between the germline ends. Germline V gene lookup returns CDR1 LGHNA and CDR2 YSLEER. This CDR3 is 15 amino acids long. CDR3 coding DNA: TGCGCCAGCAGGGCCCCCCACTCTGGGGCCAACGTCCTGACTTTC. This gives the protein CASRAPHSGANVLTF.

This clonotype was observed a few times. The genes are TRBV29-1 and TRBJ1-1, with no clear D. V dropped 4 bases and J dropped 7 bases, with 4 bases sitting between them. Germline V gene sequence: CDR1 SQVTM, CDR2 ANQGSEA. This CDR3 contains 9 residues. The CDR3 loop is CSVGYEAFF. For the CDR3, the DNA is TGCAGCGTTGGCTATGAAGCTTTCTTT.

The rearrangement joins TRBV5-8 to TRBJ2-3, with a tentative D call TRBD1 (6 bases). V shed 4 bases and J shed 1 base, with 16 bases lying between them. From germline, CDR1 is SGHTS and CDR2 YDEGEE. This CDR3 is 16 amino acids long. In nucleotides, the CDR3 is TGTGCCAGCAGCCAAACAGGGATCGGGGGCACAGATACGCAGTATTTT. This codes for CASSQTGIGGTDTQYF.

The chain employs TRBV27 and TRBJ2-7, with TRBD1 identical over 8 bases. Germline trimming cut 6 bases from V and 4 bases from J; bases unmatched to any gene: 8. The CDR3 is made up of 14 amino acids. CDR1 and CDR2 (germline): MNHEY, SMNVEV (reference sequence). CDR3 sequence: CASRTRGQGYEQYF. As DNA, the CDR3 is TGTGCCAGCAGAACTCGAGGACAGGGTTACGAGCAGTACTTC.

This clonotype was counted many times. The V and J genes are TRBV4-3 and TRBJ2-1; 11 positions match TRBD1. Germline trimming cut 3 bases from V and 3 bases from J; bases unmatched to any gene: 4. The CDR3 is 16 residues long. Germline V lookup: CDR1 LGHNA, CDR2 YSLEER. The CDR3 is CASSHLGTGGYNEQFF. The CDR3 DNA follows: TGCGCCAGCAGCCATTTAGGGACAGGGGGCTACAATGAGCAGTTCTTC.

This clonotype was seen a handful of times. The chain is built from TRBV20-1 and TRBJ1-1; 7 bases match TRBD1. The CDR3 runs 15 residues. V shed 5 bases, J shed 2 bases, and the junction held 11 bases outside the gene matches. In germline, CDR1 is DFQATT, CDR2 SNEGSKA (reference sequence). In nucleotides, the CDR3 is TGCAGTGCTTCGGCCGGGACAGTAATTAACACTGAAGCTTTCTTT. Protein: CSASAGTVINTEAFF.

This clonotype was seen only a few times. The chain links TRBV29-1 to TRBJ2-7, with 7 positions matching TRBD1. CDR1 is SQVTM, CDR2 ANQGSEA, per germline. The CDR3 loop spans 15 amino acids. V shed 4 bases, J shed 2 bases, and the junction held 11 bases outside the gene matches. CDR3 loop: CSVVGEDRDPYEQYF. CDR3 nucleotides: TGCAGCGTTGTGGGGGAAGACAGGGACCCCTACGAGCAGTACTTC.

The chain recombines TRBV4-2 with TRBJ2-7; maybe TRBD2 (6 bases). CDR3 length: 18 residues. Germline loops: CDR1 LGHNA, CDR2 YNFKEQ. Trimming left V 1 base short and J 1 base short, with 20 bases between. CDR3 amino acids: CASSQVGGHRTISYEQYF. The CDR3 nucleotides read TGTGCCAGCAGCCAAGTCGGAGGGCACAGGACAATTTCCTACGAGCAGTACTTC.

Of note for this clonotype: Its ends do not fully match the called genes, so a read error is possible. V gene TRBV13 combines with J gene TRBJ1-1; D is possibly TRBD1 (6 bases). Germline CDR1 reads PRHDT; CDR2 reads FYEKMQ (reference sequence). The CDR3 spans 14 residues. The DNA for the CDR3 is TGTGCCAGCAGCCTAGGACAGTCAAGAACTGAAGCTTTCTTT. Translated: CASSLGQSRTEAFF. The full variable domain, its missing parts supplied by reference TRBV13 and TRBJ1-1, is AAGVIQSPRHLIKEKRETATLKCYPIPRHDTVYWYQQGPGQDPQFLISFYEKMQSDKGSIPDRFSAQQFSDYHSELNMSSLELGDSALYFCASSLGQSRTEAFFGQGTRLTVV.